These T cell receptor beta chains were read from a single sample in a study of cytomegalovirus exposure and HLA in healthy donors. Libraries were prepared by immunoSEQ multiplex PCR; TCRdb keeps only in-frame clonotypes and omits some of them. This sample has roughly 190,000 clones, with over 80% found just once. Sequencing was carried out using PBMCs. The receptors were sampled from a woman between 45 and 65 years old in good health and CMV-seropositive. The CDR3 runs from the conserved cysteine through the conserved F or W. The D gene is left open where the match is weak. Only part of the rows carry a size: once, few, many, or a class if the clone is expanded.

v_gene,j_gene,d_gene,abundance,CDR3aa,CDR3nt
TRBV5-8,TRBJ1-6,-,few,CASTPYGRGLVSPLHF,TGTGCCAGCACCCCTTACGGGCGGGGGCTGGTCTCACCCCTCCACTTT
TRBV7-8,TRBJ1-2,TRBD1,-,CASSLTPTGDFGYTF,TGTGCCAGCAGCTTGACGCCGACAGGGGACTTTGGCTACACCTTC
TRBV19,TRBJ2-2,-,-,CATANGANTGELFF,TGTGCCACCGCGAACGGAGCGAACACCGGGGAGCTGTTTTTT
TRBV10-1,TRBJ1-1,TRBD1,few,CASSEDRQGRTNTEAFF,TGCGCCAGCAGTGAGGACCGACAGGGGAGGACAAACACTGAAGCTTTCTTT
TRBV16,TRBJ1-4,-,-,CASSQIRGGKLFF,TGTGCCAGCAGCCAAATCCGGGGGGGAAAACTGTTTTTT
TRBV6-6,TRBJ1-6,-,once,CASSYSGTGGNSPLHF,TGTGCCAGCAGTTACTCTGGGACGGGGGGAAATTCACCCCTCCACTTT
TRBV4-1,TRBJ2-5,TRBD1,once,CASSQVRQGQETQYF,TGCGCCAGCAGCCAAGTCAGACAGGGGCAAGAGACCCAGTACTTC
TRBV13,TRBJ1-2,TRBD1,-,CASSLGSQGGYGYTF,TGTGCCAGCAGCTTAGGATCACAGGGGGGCTATGGCTACACCTTC
TRBV25-1,TRBJ2-5,-,-,CASSGLEVFRGAETQYF,TGTGCCAGCAGTGGACTAGAGGTTTTCCGTGGGGCAGAGACCCAGTACTTC
TRBV16,TRBJ1-1,-,-,CASSQPSGDTEAFF,TGTGCCAGCAGCCAACCTTCCGGGGACACTGAAGCTTTCTTT